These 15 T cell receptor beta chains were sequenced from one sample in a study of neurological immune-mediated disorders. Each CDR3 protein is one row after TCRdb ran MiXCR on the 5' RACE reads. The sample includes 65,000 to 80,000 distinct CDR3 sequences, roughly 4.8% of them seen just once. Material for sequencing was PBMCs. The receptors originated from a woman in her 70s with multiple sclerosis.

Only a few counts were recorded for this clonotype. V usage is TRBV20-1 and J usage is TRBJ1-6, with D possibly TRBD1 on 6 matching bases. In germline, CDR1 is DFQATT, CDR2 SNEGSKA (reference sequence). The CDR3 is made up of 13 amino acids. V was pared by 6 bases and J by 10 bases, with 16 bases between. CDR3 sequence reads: CSAYKTGVSPLHF. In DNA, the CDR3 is TGCAGTGCCTATAAGACAGGCGTCTCACCCCTCCACTTT.

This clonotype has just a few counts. DNA for the CDR3: TGCGCCAGCAGCGGGCTAGCGATATCCTCCGGGGAGCTGTTTTTT. Translation gives CASSGLAISSGELFF. V is TRBV5-1 and J is TRBJ2-2; D might be TRBD2 (6 bases). The CDR3 runs 15 residues. The germline V gene has CDR1 SGHRS and CDR2 YFSETQ. V lost 4 bases and J lost 6, with 16 bases in between.

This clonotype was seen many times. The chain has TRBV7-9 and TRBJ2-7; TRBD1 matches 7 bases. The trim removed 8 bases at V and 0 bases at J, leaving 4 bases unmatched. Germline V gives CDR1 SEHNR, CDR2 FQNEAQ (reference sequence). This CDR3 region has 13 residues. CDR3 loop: CASRRDSSYEQYF. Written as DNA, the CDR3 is TGTGCCAGCCGCCGGGACAGCTCCTACGAGCAGTACTTC.

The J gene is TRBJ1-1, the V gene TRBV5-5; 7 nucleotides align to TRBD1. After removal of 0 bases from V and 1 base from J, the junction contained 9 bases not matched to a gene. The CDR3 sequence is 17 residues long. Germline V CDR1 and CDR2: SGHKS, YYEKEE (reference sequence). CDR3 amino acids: CASSLGLYRGPNTEAFF. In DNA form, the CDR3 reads TGTGCCAGCAGCTTGGGGCTTTACAGGGGCCCGAACACTGAAGCTTTCTTT.

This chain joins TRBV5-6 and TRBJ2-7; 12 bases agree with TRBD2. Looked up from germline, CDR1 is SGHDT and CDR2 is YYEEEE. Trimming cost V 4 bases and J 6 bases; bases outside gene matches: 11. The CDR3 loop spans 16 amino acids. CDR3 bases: TGTGCCAGCAGCCAGACTAGCGGGAGCGCTCGGGGCGAGCAGTACTTC. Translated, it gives CASSQTSGSARGEQYF.

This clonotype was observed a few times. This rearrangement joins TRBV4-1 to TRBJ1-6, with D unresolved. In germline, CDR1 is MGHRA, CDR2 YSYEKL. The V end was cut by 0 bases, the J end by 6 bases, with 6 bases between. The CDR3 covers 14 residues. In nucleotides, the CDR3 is TGCGCCAGCAGCCAAGAAAGGCCTAATTCACCCCTCCACTTT. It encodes CASSQERPNSPLHF.

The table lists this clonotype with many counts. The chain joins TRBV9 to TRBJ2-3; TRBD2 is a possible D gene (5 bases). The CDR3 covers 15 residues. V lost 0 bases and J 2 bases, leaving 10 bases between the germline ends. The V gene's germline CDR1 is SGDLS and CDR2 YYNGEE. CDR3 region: CASSVGGLPTDTQYF. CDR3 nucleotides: TGTGCCAGCAGCGTAGGAGGACTTCCCACAGATACGCAGTATTTT.

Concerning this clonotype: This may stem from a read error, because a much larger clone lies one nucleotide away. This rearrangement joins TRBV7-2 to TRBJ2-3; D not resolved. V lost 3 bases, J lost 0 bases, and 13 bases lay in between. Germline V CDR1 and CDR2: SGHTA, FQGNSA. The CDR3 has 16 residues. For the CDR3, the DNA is TGTGCCAGCAGCTTGGTAGAGGAGATTAGCACAGATACGCAGTATTTT. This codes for CASSLVEEISTDTQYF.

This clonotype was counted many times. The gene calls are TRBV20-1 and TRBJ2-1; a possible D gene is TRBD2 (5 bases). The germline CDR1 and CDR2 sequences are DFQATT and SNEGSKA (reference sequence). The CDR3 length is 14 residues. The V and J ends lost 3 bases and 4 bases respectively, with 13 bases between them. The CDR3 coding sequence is TGCAGTGCTAGGGAGAGCGGAACTTACAATGAGCAGTTCTTC. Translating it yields CSARESGTYNEQFF.

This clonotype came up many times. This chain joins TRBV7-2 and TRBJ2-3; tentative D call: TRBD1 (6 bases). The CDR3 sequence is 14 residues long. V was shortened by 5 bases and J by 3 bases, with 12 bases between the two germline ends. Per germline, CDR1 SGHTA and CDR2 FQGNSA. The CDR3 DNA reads TGTGCCAGCAGCAGAGACAGGTCGACAGATACGCAGTATTTT. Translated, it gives CASSRDRSTDTQYF.

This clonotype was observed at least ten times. The CDR3 coding sequence is TGCAGTGCCCGTTCCGGGACAGAGAATCAGCCCCAGCATTTT. Its translation is CSARSGTENQPQHF. The chain couples TRBV20-1 to TRBJ1-5, with 7 bases that match TRBD1. The CDR3 runs 14 residues. The germline gives CDR1 DFQATT, CDR2 SNEGSKA (reference sequence). V shed 6 bases and J 4 bases; nucleotides not matched to a gene: 9.

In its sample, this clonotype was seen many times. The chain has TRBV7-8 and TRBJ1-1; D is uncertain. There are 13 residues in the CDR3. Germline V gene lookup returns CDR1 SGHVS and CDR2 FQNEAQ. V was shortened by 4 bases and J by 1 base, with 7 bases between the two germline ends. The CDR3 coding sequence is TGTGCCAGCAGCTCCCCGAAGAACACTGAAGCTTTCTTT. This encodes CASSSPKNTEAFF.

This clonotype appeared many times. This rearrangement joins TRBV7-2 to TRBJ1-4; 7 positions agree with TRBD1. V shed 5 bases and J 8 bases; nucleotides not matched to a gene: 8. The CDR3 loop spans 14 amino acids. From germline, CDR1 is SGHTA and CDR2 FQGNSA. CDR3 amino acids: CASSPLGTAEKLFF. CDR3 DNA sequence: TGTGCCAGCAGCCCCCTTGGGACAGCGGAAAAACTGTTTTTT.

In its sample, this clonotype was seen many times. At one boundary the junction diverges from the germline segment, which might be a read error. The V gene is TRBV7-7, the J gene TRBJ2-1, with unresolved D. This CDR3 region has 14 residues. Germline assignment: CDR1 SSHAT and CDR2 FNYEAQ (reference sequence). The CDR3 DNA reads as TGTGCTAGCACCCCCATCGGGCCTCGGAATGAGCAGTTCTTC. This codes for CASTPIGPRNEQFF.

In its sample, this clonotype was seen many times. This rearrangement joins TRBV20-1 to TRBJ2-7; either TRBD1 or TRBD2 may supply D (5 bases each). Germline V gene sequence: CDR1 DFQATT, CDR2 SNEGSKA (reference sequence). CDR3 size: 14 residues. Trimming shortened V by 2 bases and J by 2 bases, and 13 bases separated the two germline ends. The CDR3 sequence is CSARRSGTPYEQYF. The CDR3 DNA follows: TGCAGTGCTAGAAGATCCGGGACGCCCTACGAGCAGTACTTC.